This TCR beta chain was documented in a study of T cell responses to AZD1222 COVID-19 vaccine. As for the study in general: Second-dose intervals of approximately 4 or approximately 12 weeks were pooled.

As for this clone: Its antigen is undetermined.

Study-level results: Unmutated variant regions are reportedly targeted by nearly half of spike-specific TCRs.

In germline, CDR1 is KGHSH, CDR2 LQKENI. The CDR3 is 15 residues long. V was pared by 2 bases and J by 2 bases, with 13 bases between. This table comes from immunoSEQ multiplex PCR, and its TCRdb copy is limited to in-frame clones, with some not included. The data hold 90,000 to 150,000 clones, with roughly 90% observed a single time. The V gene is TRBV18, the J gene TRBJ2-7, with D perhaps TRBD2 (5 bases). This clonotype originated in an adult in good health. The input for sequencing was peripheral blood, taken on day 0 of AZD1222 vaccination. The CDR3 here is CASSPGSPQPYEQYF. In nucleotides, the CDR3 is TGTGCCAGCTCACCAGGGAGTCCACAGCCCTACGAGCAGTACTTC. Full variable domain (missing parts from reference TRBV18 and TRBJ2-7): NAGVMQNPRHLVRRRGQEARLRCSPMKGHSHVYWYRQLPEEGLKFMVYLQKENIIDESGMPKERFSAEFPKEGPSILRIQQVVRGDSAAYFCASSPGSPQPYEQYFGPGTRLTVT.